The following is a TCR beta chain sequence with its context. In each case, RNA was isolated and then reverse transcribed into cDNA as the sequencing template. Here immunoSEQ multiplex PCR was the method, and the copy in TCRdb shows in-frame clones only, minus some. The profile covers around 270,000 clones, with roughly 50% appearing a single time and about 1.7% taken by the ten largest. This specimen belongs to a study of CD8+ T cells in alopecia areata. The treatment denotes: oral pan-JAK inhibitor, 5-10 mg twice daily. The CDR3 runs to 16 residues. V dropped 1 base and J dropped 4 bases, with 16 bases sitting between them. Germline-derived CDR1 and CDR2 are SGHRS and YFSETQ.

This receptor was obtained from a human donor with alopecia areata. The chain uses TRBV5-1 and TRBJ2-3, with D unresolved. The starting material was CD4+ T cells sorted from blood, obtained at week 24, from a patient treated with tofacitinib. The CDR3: CASSLYLSPRPDTQYF. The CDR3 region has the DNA TGCGCCAGCAGCTTGTATCTCTCCCCGAGACCAGATACGCAGTATTTT.